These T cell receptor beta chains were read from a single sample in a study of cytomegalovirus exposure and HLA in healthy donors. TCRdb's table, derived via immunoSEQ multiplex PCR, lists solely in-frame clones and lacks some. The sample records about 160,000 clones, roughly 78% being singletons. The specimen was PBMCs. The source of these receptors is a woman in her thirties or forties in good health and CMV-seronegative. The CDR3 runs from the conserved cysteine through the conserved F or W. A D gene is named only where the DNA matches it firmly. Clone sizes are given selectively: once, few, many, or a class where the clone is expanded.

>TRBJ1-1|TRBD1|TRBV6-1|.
TGTGCCAGCAGTCTGCTCCAGGGGGATACAGCTTTCTTT
CASSLLQGDTAFF
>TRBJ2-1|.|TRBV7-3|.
TGTGCCAGCAGCTTAGCTAGATTAAATGAGCAGTTCTTC
CASSLARLNEQFF
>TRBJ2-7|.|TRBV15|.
TGTGCCACCAGCAGAGTCGTTAGTCGAGCCCCCTACGAGCAGTACTTC
CATSRVVSRAPYEQYF
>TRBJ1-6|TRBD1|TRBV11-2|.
TGTGCCAGCAGCTTACTCGGACAGGGGCAGAATTCACCCCTCCACTTT
CASSLLGQGQNSPLHF
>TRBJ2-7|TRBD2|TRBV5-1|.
TGCGCCAGCAGCTACCTCGGGACTAGCGGGGGGGCCTCCCCCTACGAGCAGTACTTC
CASSYLGTSGGASPYEQYF
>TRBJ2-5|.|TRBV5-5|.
TGTGCCAGCAGCTTGAACAGGGCTCAAGAGACCCAGTACTTC
CASSLNRAQETQYF
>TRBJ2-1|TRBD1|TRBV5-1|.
TGCGCCAGCAGCCGTACAGGGGTCAGCTCCTACAATGAGCAGTTCTTC
CASSRTGVSSYNEQFF
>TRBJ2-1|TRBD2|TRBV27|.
TGTGCCAGCAGTTTGGGCGGGGGGGGACGAGGAGGGGAGCAGTTCTTC
CASSLGGGGRGGEQFF
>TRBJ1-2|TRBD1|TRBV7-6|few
TGTGCCAGCAGCCTATATAAGGGACAGGGCTTAATTGGCTACACCTTC
CASSLYKGQGLIGYTF
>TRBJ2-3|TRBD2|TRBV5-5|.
TGTGCCAGCCGGGGCGGGGGGAACTCGGCAGATACGCAGTATTTT
CASRGGGNSADTQYF
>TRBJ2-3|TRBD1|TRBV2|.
TGTGCCAGCGGCTTCTCGGACAGGCTCCGCACAGATACGCAGTATTTT
CASGFSDRLRTDTQYF
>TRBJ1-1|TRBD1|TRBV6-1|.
TGTGCCAGCAGTTCCGCGGACAGGGTGGCTTTCTTT
CASSSADRVAFF
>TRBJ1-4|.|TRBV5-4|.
TGTGCCAGCAGCGTCAAACAGCAAAAGACTGAAAAACTGTTTTTT
CASSVKQQKTEKLFF
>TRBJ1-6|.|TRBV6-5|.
TGTGCCAGCAGTTACGGAGGACGAAATTCACCCCTCCACTTT
CASSYGGRNSPLHF
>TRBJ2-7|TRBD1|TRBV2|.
TGTGCCAGCAGACCGGGGACAGGGGGGACCTACGAGCAGTACTTC
CASRPGTGGTYEQYF
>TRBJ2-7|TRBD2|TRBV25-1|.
TGTGCCAGCAGTGATAATCCTAGCGGCTCCTACGAGCAGTACTTC
CASSDNPSGSYEQYF
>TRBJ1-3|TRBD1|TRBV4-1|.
TGCGCCAGCAGCCAACAACGTACAGGGGGCTTTGGAAACACCATATATTTT
CASSQQRTGGFGNTIYF
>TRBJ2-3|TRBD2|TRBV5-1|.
TGCGCCAGCAGCCCAGTAGCGGGGGGGCCAGGAGATACGCAGTATTTT
CASSPVAGGPGDTQYF